Listed below are T cell receptor beta chains from one sample, sequenced in a study of T cell responses to AZD1222 COVID-19 vaccine. TCRdb's table, derived via immunoSEQ multiplex PCR, lists solely in-frame clones and lacks some. The table has about 200,000 clones, 94% seen once. Sequences were derived from peripheral blood, sampled 28 days after the second dose of the MenACWY control vaccine. The receptors originated from an adult who received the MenACWY meningococcal vaccine as a control. The conserved cysteine and the conserved F or W are not part of the CDR3 here. Each record gives: CDR3 protein, V gene, clone size. Size values are once, few and many counts, or a class for expanded clones, and some rows have none.

AIGGTGQYEQY	TRBV10-3	-
ASSLGAVNTEAF	TRBV7-2	-
ASSPARGRDGYT	TRBV28	few
ASSPGPLGTEAF	TRBV13	-
ASMRQGWPDTQY	TRBV27	-
SASVVQETQY	TRBV20-1	-
ASSPRWDYGYT	TRBV6-5	-
ATFFSGELF	TRBV12-3/TRBV12-4	-
ASSLDVGQGATEQF	TRBV7-9	-
ASSQDGFLYTDTQY	TRBV4-3	-
ASSTGVRLEQY	TRBV28	-
ASSPLATVYNEQF	TRBV27	-
ASSLQGWTDTQY	TRBV19	-
ASSESSGVGTEAF	TRBV25-1	once
ASSLKSPKGRTGDYSGNTIY	TRBV7-6	-